A single sample is the source of the 32 T cell receptor beta chains below, sequenced in a study of shared clonotypes between healthy human individuals (dated by TCRdb to between 2020 and 2021). Libraries were built with the immunoSEQ multiplex PCR assay. TCRdb stores this immuneACCESS table with in-frame sequences only. Part of the clones is absent; in the studies checked, under half of the shortfall reflects unresolved V genes, and no reason is known for the rest. Counted in this sample were about 490,000 clones; less than 80% of them appeared once. Together, the top ten hold over 10% of the sample. The sample comprised PBMCs. The source of these receptors is a woman between 35 and 50 years old in good health. Some clones in this sample may be carry-over from other donors' samples.

The table lists this clone with many counts. This sequence joins TRBV6-4 and TRBJ2-1, with a possible D match to TRBD1 (5 bases). Germline assignment: CDR1 MRHNA and CDR2 SNTAGT. The CDR3 contains 13 residues. V was cut by 6 bases and J by 5 bases, with 11 bases left in between. CDR3 in DNA: TGTGCCAGCAGCCCAGACAGCAACAATGAGCAGTTCTTC. Encoded protein: CASSPDSNNEQFF.

The chain links TRBV27 to TRBJ1-2; 7 bases agree with TRBD1. Germline CDR1 MNHEY, CDR2 SMNVEV (reference sequence). The CDR3 covers 13 residues. Trimming took 5 bases from V and 8 from J; bases not matched to a gene: 8. The CDR3 sequence: CASSPRQGLGYTF. The CDR3 DNA follows: TGTGCCAGCAGTCCCAGACAGGGTTTAGGCTACACCTTC.

The CDR3 sequence is CASSLEAGQPQHF. For the CDR3, the DNA is TGCGCCAGCAGCTTGGAGGCGGGTCAGCCCCAGCATTTT. The chain recombines TRBV5-1 with TRBJ1-5; D is unclear. The CDR3 covers 13 residues. Germline-derived CDR1 and CDR2 are SGHRS and YFSETQ. V gave up 0 bases and J gave up 6 bases, with 7 bases separating them.

The J gene is TRBJ2-7, the V gene TRBV27; 8 bases fit TRBD2. CDR3 length: 15 amino acids. Germline V gene sequence: CDR1 MNHEY, CDR2 SMNVEV (reference sequence). The ends lost 2 bases at V and 2 bases at J; junction bases unmatched: 5. The DNA for the CDR3 is TGTGCCAGCAGTTTAGGGACTAGGAGGGCCTACGAGCAGTACTTC. Translating it yields CASSLGTRRAYEQYF.

This chain uses TRBV18 with TRBJ2-3, with D possibly TRBD2 on 5 matching bases. V lost 6 bases and J lost 2, with 21 bases in between. The CDR3 runs 17 residues. Germline loops: CDR1 KGHSH, CDR2 LQKENI. CDR3 protein: CASSPTTRSSHTDTQYF. The CDR3 DNA sequence: TGTGCCAGCTCGCCCACCACTAGGAGCTCCCACACAGATACGCAGTATTTT.

The CDR3 region is CASSPRLAGVDYEQFF. Here the CDR3 DNA reads TGTGCCAGCAGCCCAAGACTAGCGGGAGTGGACTATGAGCAGTTCTTC. The chain recombines TRBV4-2 with TRBJ2-1; 12 bases line up with TRBD2. Germline V gene lookup returns CDR1 LGHNA and CDR2 YNFKEQ. V shed 4 bases and J 8 bases; nucleotides not matched to a gene: 9. The length of the CDR3 is 16 residues.

In DNA form, the CDR3 reads TGTGCCAGCGGCTGGGGCTCCTACGAGCAGTACTTC. It yields the protein CASGWGSYEQYF. The genes are TRBV5-5 and TRBJ2-7; D is uncertain. The CDR3 is 12 amino acids. From germline, CDR1 is SGHKS and CDR2 YYEKEE (reference sequence). V lost 7 bases to trimming and J lost 0 bases, with 8 bases between them.

V is TRBV9 and J is TRBJ2-7, with TRBD2 matching 9 bases. Looked up from germline, CDR1 is SGDLS and CDR2 is YYNGEE. The CDR3 is 15 residues long. V trimming: 0 bases; J trimming: 4 bases; junction bases outside the gene matches: 5. CDR3 in DNA: TGTGCCAGCAGCGTAGGTGCTAGCGGGATGTACGAGCAGTACTTC. Translating gives CASSVGASGMYEQYF.

There are many counts of this clone. The chain has TRBV10-3 and TRBJ1-5; 10 bases match TRBD1. V gave up 0 bases and J gave up 5 bases; unmatched junction bases: 7. This CDR3 region has 17 residues. CDR1 ENHRY and CDR2 SYGVKD come from the germline V gene. The CDR3 loop reads CAISESVMGQGYQPQHF. The CDR3 region has the DNA TGTGCCATCAGTGAGTCGGTGATGGGACAGGGGTATCAGCCCCAGCATTTT.

The V gene is TRBV28, the J gene TRBJ2-3, with unresolved D. V was shortened by 10 bases and J by 1 base, with 12 bases between the two germline ends. The V gene's germline CDR1 is MDHEN and CDR2 SYDVKM. The CDR3 has 13 residues. The DNA for the CDR3 is TGTGCCAACTCGCCTCCAGGCACAGATACGCAGTATTTT. This codes for CANSPPGTDTQYF. The full variable domain, completed using reference TRBV28 and TRBJ2-3, is DVKVTQSSRYLVKRTGEKVFLECVQDMDHENMFWYRQDPGLGLRLIYFSYDVKMKEKGDIPEGYSVSREKKERFSLILESASTNQTSMYLCANSPPGTDTQYFGPGTRLTVL.

The CDR3 coding sequence is TGTGCCAGCAGCTCTGCAGGGGTCACAGATACGCAGTATTTT. Translation gives CASSSAGVTDTQYF. The chain recombines TRBV7-9 with TRBJ2-3, with D tentatively TRBD1 (6 bases). Per the germline V gene, CDR1 is SEHNR and CDR2 is FQNEAQ (reference sequence). The CDR3 is 14 amino acids. V shed 4 bases and J shed 2 bases, with 10 bases lying between them. Filled out from reference TRBV7-9 and TRBJ2-3, the complete variable domain reads DTGVSQNPRHKITKRGQNVTFRCDPISEHNRLYWYRQTLGQGPEFLTYFQNEAQLEKSRLLSDRFSAERPKGSFSTLEIQRTEQGDSAMYLCASSSAGVTDTQYFGPGTRLTVL.

CDR3 in amino acids: CASSAFSSGGSSDTQYF. In nucleotides, the CDR3 is TGTGCCAGCTCCGCGTTTTCCTCAGGGGGTTCATCAGATACGCAGTATTTT. The V call is TRBV18, the J call TRBJ2-3; 7 nucleotides align to TRBD1. CDR3 length equals 17 residues. V shed 6 bases and J 4 bases; nucleotides not matched to a gene: 16. Per germline, CDR1 KGHSH and CDR2 LQKENI.

The chain has TRBV29-1 and TRBJ2-4; D is unresolved. The CDR3 sequence is 14 residues long. Germline V gene data show CDR1 as SQVTM and CDR2 as ANQGSEA. The ends were cut back, 5 bases at V and 1 base at J, with 12 bases in the middle. As DNA, the CDR3 is TGCAGCGTTAACAGCCCAGTTGCCAAAAACATTCAGTACTTC. It codes for CSVNSPVAKNIQYF. Based on the CDR3 plus reference TRBV29-1 and TRBJ2-4, the full variable domain is SAVISQKPSRDICQRGTSLTIQCQVDSQVTMMFWYRQQPGQSLTLIATANQGSEATYESGFVIDKFPISRPNLTFSTLTVSNMSPEDSSIYLCSVNSPVAKNIQYFGAGTRLSVL.

The J gene is TRBJ1-4, the V gene TRBV2; possible D gene TRBD1, 5 bases. CDR1 is SNHLY, CDR2 FYNNEI, per germline. The V and J ends lost 10 bases and 8 bases respectively, with 17 bases between them. This CDR3 contains 13 residues. The CDR3 protein is CATKGGGEEKLFF. CDR3 DNA: TGTGCCACCAAAGGCGGGGGGGAGGAAAAACTGTTTTTT.

Comments on this clone: A far larger clone differs by one base, so this is likely a read error. This chain links TRBV6-1 with TRBJ2-7; TRBD1 agrees at 7 bases. Losses at the gene ends were 5 bases for V and 1 base for J; bases not matched to a gene: 8. This CDR3 is 15 amino acids long. In germline, CDR1 is MNHNS, CDR2 SASEGT. The CDR3 here is CASSFEGQRSYEQYF. The CDR3 region has the DNA TGTGCCAGCAGTTTTGAGGGACAGAGATCCTACGAGCAGTACTTC.

The chain uses TRBV7-2 and TRBJ1-4; no clear D gene. The CDR3 is made up of 15 amino acids. Looked up from germline, CDR1 is SGHTA and CDR2 is FQGNSA. V dropped 4 bases and J dropped 5 bases, with 14 bases sitting between them. In DNA, the CDR3 is TGTGCCAGCAGCTCCAGACTACCCGGAAATGAAAAACTGTTTTTT. This encodes CASSSRLPGNEKLFF.

As regards this clone: It is likely a read error: a sequence one base away is far more abundant. Different DNA sequences within this sample yield the same CDR3. In DNA form, the CDR3 reads TGTGCCAGCAGTGTCACCGGGACAGGGGGTTCCTACGAGCAGTACTTC. Translated, it gives CASSVTGTGGSYEQYF. The chain combines TRBV19 with TRBJ2-7, with 11 bases lining up with TRBD1. Germline V gene lookup returns CDR1 LNHDA and CDR2 SQIVND (reference sequence). There are 16 residues in the CDR3. The ends lost 9 bases at V and 1 base at J; junction bases unmatched: 11.

The J gene is TRBJ1-5, the V gene TRBV5-1, with D maybe TRBD1 (6 bases). The CDR3 totals 14 residues. The germline gives CDR1 SGHRS, CDR2 YFSETQ. V lost 0 bases and J lost 6, with 10 bases in between. The CDR3, as DNA: TGCGCCAGCAGCTTGGGCAGGGGAGGTCAGCCCCAGCATTTT. This translates into CASSLGRGGQPQHF.

Remarks on this clone: Since a far larger clone is one base different, this is likely a read error. The chain carries TRBV6-1 and TRBJ2-6; D unclear. This CDR3 region has 16 residues. The V end lost 2 bases, the J end lost 0 bases, and 8 bases lay between the germline ends. Germline CDR1 and CDR2: MNHNS and SASEGT. This CDR3 reads CASSELNFSGANVLTF. CDR3 coding DNA: TGTGCCAGCAGTGAATTGAACTTCTCTGGGGCCAACGTCCTGACTTTC.

The rearrangement uses TRBV5-4 and TRBJ2-5, with D maybe TRBD2 (6 bases). This CDR3 is 15 amino acids long. Germline CDR1 SGHNT, CDR2 YYREEE (reference sequence). V shed 2 bases and J shed 3 bases, with 14 bases lying between them. The CDR3 is CASSFVGGAKETQYF. DNA of the CDR3: TGTGCCAGCAGCTTTGTCGGCGGGGCGAAAGAGACCCAGTACTTC.

This rearrangement joins TRBV6-6 to TRBJ2-7; 8 bases are shared with TRBD2. The germline V gene encodes CDR1 MNHNY and CDR2 SVGAGI (reference sequence). This CDR3 comprises 14 residues. The trim removed 4 bases at V and 2 bases at J, leaving 4 bases unmatched. The CDR3 nucleotides read TGTGCCAGCAGTTCCGGGGGGGGCCCCTACGAGCAGTACTTC. This codes for CASSSGGGPYEQYF.

The chain couples TRBV6-5 to TRBJ2-3; a weak D match, TRBD2 (5 bases). V was shortened by 8 bases and J by 2 bases, with 14 bases between the two germline ends. The CDR3 has 14 residues. CDR1 and CDR2 (germline): MNHEY, SVGAGI. CDR3 DNA: TGTGCCAGCCCGCTACGCGGGTTCACAGATACGCAGTATTTT. Translation gives CASPLRGFTDTQYF.

The genes are TRBV6-6 and TRBJ1-1; D gene ambiguous. Trimming pared 5 bases from V and 6 bases from J, leaving 10 bases between. Germline V gene data show CDR1 as MNHNY and CDR2 as SVGAGI (reference sequence). The CDR3 has 12 residues. The CDR3 nucleotides read TGTGCCAGCAGTACCAGGAATTCTGAAGCTTTCTTT. Encoded protein: CASSTRNSEAFF.

The CDR3 nucleotides are TGTGCCAGCACCGCCAGTATCACAGATACGCAGTATTTT. It codes for CASTASITDTQYF. The rearrangement uses TRBV6-6 and TRBJ2-3; D unclear. The V end was cut by 7 bases, the J end by 2 bases, with 10 bases between. This CDR3 spans 13 amino acids. The germline V gene has CDR1 MNHNY and CDR2 SVGAGI (reference sequence).

This clone was detected only once. The chain recombines TRBV2 with TRBJ2-5; D is unresolved. With 8 bases removed from V and 4 bases from J, the gap between germline ends came to 11 bases. The CDR3 sequence is 12 residues long. The germline V gene has CDR1 SNHLY and CDR2 FYNNEI. The CDR3 loop is CASGRIGETQYF. The CDR3 DNA reads as TGTGCCAGCGGGCGGATTGGAGAGACCCAGTACTTC.

This chain joins TRBV7-9 and TRBJ2-2; unclear D gene. From germline, CDR1 is SEHNR and CDR2 FQNEAQ (reference sequence). The CDR3 is 15 amino acids. The ends were cut back, 0 bases at V and 1 base at J, with 6 bases in the middle. CDR3 loop: CASSLAIMNTGELFF. The CDR3 nucleotides are TGTGCCAGCAGCTTAGCGATCATGAACACCGGGGAGCTGTTTTTT.

The chain uses TRBV7-2 and TRBJ1-2; a possible D gene is TRBD1 (5 bases). V was clipped by 1 base and J by 8 bases, with 23 bases between them. This CDR3 spans 17 amino acids. CDR1 is SGHTA, CDR2 FQGNSA, per germline. Written as DNA, the CDR3 is TGTGCCAGCAGCTTAGACCTGGGGGGTGAGGGCTTGGAGGGCTACACCTTC. Protein: CASSLDLGGEGLEGYTF. The full variable domain, completed using reference TRBV7-2 and TRBJ1-2, is GAGVSQSPSNKVTEKGKDVELRCDPISGHTALYWYRQSLGQGLEFLIYFQGNSAPDKSGLPSDRFSAERTGGSVSTLTIQRTQQEDSAVYLCASSLDLGGEGLEGYTFGSGTRLTVV.

The V and J genes are TRBV28 and TRBJ1-1, with D possibly matching TRBD1 (6 bases). Trimming removed 2 bases at V and 5 bases at J, with 15 bases between. Germline CDR1 is MDHEN and CDR2 is SYDVKM. This CDR3 spans 15 amino acids. The CDR3 sequence is CASSLGRTATTEAFF. For the CDR3, the DNA is TGTGCCAGCAGTTTAGGGCGGACAGCCACAACTGAAGCTTTCTTT.

On this clone: Sequence at one end of the junction differs from germline and may be a read error. V and J are TRBV7-9 and TRBJ2-7, with 10 bases aligning to TRBD1. Germline lookup yields CDR1 SEHNR and CDR2 FQNEAQ (reference sequence). There are 14 residues in the CDR3. This CDR3 is CASSLGTGAYEQYF. In DNA form, the CDR3 reads TGTGCCAGCAGTTTAGGGACAGGGGCCTACGAGCAGTACTTC.

V is TRBV5-6 and J is TRBJ2-7; 12 positions match TRBD2. Germline V CDR1 and CDR2: SGHDT, YYEEEE. V shed 7 bases, J shed 2 bases, and the junction held 4 bases outside the gene matches. CDR3 length: 14 amino acids. CDR3 sequence (DNA): TGTGCCAGCTGGAGACTAGCGGGAGCCTACGAGCAGTACTTC. Its protein product is CASWRLAGAYEQYF.

V usage is TRBV10-1 and J usage is TRBJ1-2; D is undetermined. Looked up from germline, CDR1 is WNHNN and CDR2 is SYGVQD (reference sequence). V was clipped by 2 bases and J by 5 bases, with 3 bases between them. This CDR3 is 11 amino acids long. CDR3 coding DNA: TGCGCCAGCAGTGAGGGATATGGCTACACCTTC. It is translated as CASSEGYGYTF.

The CDR3 sequence: CASSLRSDTEAFF. The CDR3 DNA is TGTGCCAGCAGCTTAAGGTCGGACACTGAAGCTTTCTTT. The rearrangement uses TRBV7-3 and TRBJ1-1; D is undetermined. With 1 base removed from V and 3 bases from J, the gap between germline ends came to 6 bases. The CDR3 contains 13 residues. CDR1 and CDR2 (germline): SGHTA, FQGTGA.